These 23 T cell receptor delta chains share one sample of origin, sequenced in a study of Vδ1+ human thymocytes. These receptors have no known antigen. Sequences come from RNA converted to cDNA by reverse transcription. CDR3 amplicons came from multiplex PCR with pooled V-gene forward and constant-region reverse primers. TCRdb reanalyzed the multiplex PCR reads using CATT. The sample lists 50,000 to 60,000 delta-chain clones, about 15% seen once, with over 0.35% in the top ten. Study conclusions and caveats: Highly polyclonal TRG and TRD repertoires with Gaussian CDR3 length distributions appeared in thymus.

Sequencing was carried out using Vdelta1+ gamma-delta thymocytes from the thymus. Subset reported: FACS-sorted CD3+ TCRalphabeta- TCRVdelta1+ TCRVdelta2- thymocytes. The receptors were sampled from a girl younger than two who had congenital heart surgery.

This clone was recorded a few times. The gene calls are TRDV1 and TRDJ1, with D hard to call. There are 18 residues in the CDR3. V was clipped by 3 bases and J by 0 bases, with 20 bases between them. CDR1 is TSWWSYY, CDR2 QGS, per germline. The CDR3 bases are TGTGCTCTTGGGGACGCAGAGGGACTTAGTAGGTACACCGATAAACTCATCTTT. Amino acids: CALGDAEGLSRYTDKLIF.

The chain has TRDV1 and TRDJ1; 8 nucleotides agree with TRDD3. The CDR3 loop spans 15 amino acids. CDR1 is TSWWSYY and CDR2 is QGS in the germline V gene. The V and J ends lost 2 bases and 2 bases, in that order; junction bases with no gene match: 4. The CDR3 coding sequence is TGTGCTCTTGGGGAAAGTTACTGGGGGACCGATAAACTCATCTTT. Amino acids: CALGESYWGTDKLIF.

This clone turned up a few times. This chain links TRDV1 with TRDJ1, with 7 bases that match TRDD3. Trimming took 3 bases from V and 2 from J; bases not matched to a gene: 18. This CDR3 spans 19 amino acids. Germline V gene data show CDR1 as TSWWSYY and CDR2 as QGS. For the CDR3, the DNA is TGTGCTCTTGGGGACTGGCCTCTGGGGGCCACTCCATCGACCGATAAACTCATCTTT. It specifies CALGDWPLGATPSTDKLIF.

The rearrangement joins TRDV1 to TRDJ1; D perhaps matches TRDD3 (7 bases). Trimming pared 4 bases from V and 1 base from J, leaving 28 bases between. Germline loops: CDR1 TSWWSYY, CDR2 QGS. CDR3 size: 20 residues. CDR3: CALGAFPRYWGPQATDKLIF. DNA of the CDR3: TGTGCTCTTGGGGCCTTCCCGAGGTACTGGGGACCCCAGGCCACCGATAAACTCATCTTT.

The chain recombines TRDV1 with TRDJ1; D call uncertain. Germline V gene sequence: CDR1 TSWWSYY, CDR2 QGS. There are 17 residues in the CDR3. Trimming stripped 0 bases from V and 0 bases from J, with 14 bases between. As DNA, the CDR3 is TGTGCTCTTGGGGAACTCTCCCCTCCACTGTACACCGATAAACTCATCTTT. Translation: CALGELSPPLYTDKLIF.

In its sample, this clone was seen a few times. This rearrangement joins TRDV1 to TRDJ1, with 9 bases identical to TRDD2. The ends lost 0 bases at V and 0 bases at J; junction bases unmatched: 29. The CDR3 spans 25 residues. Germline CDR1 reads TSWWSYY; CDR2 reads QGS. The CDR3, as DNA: TGTGCTCTTGGGGAACTAAGGTCCCACCTTCCTACCCGCATTGGGGGGTACCAGTACACCGATAAACTCATCTTT. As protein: CALGELRSHLPTRIGGYQYTDKLIF.

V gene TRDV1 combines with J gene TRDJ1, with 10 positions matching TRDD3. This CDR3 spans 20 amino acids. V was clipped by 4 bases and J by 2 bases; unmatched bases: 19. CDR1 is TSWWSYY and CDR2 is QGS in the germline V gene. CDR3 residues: CALGAPIGSGGYLTTDKLIF. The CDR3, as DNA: TGTGCTCTTGGGGCGCCAATAGGCTCTGGGGGATATCTTACGACCGATAAACTCATCTTT.

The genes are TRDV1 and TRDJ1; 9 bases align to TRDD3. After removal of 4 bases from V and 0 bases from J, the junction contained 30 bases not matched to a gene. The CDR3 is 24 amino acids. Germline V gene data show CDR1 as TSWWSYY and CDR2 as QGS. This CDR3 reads CALGGQAFPPSLTGGTKYTDKLIF. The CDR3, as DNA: TGTGCTCTTGGGGGCCAGGCCTTCCCCCCGTCCCTAACTGGGGGAACAAAGTACACCGATAAACTCATCTTT.

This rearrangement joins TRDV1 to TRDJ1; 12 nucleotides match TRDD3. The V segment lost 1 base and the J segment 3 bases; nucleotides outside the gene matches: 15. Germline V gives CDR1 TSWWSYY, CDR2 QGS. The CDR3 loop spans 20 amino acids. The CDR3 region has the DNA TGTGCTCTTGGGGAACCCCGAAATCCCGTACTGGGGGATACAGCCGATAAACTCATCTTT. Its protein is CALGEPRNPVLGDTADKLIF.

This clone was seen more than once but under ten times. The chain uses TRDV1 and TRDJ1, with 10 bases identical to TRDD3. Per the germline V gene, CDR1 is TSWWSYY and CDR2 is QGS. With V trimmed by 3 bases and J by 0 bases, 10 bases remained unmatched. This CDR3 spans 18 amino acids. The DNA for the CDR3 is TGTGCTCTTGGGGACCACCACTGGGGGATCTTCTACACCGATAAACTCATCTTT. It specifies CALGDHHWGIFYTDKLIF.

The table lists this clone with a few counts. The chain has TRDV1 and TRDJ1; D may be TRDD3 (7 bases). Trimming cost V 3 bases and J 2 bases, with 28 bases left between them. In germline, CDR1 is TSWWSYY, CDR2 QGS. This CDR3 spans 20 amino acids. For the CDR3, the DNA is TGTGCTCTTGGGGACTGTACTTCCTGGGGGTTCATCGTGAGGACCGATAAACTCATCTTT. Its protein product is CALGDCTSWGFIVRTDKLIF.

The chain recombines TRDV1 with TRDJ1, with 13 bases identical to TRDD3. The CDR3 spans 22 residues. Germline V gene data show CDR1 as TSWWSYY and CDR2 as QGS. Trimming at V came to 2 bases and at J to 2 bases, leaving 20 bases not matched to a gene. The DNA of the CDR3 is TGTGCTCTTGGGGAAATTGGGCCTTCCCATTTACTGGGGGATACGGTTACCGATAAACTCATCTTT. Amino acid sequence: CALGEIGPSHLLGDTVTDKLIF.

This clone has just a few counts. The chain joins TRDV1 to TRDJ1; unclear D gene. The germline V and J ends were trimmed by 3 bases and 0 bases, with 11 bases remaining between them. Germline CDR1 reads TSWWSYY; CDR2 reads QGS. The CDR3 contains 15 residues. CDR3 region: CALGDPDTNTDKLIF. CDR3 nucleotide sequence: TGTGCTCTTGGGGATCCGGACACTAACACCGATAAACTCATCTTT.

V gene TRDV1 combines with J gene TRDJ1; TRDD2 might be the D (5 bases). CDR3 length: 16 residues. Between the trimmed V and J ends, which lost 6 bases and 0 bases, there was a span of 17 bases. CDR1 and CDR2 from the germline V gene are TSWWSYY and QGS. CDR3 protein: CALGRYSLRHTDKLIF. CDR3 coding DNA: TGTGCTCTTGGACGCTACTCCCTTCGTCACACCGATAAACTCATCTTT.

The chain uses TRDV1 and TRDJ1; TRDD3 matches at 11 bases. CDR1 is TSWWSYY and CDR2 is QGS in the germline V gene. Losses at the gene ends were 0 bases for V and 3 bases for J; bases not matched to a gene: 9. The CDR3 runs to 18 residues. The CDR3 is CALGELPQLGDKSDKLIF. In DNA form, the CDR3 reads TGTGCTCTTGGGGAACTCCCCCAACTGGGGGATAAGTCCGATAAACTCATCTTT.

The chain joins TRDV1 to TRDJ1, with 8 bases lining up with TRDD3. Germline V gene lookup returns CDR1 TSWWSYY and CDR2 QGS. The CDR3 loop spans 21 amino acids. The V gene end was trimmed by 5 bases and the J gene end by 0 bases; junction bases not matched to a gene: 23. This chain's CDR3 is CALGSPSIVWGIHLNTDKLIF. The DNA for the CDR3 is TGTGCTCTTGGGTCCCCTTCTATCGTGTGGGGGATCCACCTTAACACCGATAAACTCATCTTT.

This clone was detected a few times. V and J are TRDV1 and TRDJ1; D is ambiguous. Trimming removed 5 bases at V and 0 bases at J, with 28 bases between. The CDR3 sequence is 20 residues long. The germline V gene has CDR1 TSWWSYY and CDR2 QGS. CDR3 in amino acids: CALGSQPVLARGAYTDKLIF. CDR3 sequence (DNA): TGTGCTCTTGGGTCTCAGCCGGTCCTGGCTCGCGGGGCCTACACCGATAAACTCATCTTT.

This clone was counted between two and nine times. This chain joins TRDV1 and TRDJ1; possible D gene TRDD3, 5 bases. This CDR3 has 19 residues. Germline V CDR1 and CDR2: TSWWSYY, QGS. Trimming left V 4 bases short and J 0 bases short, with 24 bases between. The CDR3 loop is CALGAPPSPLGPHTDKLIF. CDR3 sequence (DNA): TGTGCTCTTGGGGCTCCTCCCTCTCCCCTGGGACCCCACACCGATAAACTCATCTTT.

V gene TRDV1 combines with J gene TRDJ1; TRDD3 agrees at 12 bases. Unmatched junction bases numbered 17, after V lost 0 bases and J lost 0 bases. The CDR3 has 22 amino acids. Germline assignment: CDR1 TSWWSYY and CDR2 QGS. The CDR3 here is CALGELFLQPLLGDTHTDKLIF. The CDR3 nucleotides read TGTGCTCTTGGGGAACTCTTCCTCCAACCTCTACTGGGGGATACTCACACCGATAAACTCATCTTT.

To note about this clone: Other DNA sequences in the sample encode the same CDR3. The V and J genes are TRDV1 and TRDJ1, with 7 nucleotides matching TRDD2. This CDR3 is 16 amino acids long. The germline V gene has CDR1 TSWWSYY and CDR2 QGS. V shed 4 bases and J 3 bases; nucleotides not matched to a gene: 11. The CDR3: CALGGISYPEADKLIF. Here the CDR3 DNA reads TGTGCTCTTGGGGGCATTTCCTACCCGGAGGCCGATAAACTCATCTTT.

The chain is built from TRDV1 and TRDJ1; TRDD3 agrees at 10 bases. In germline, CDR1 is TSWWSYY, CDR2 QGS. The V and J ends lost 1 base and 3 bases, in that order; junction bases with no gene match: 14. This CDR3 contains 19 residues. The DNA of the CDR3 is TGTGCTCTTGGGGAACGAACCTACATGGGGGGATACGGGGCCGATAAACTCATCTTT. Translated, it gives CALGERTYMGGYGADKLIF.

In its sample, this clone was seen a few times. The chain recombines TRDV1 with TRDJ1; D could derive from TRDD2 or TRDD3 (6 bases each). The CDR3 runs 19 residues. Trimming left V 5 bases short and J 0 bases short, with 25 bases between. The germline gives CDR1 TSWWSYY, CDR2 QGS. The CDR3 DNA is TGTGCTCTTGGGAGCTCTTCCTTGCCCTCACTGGGAAACACCGATAAACTCATCTTT. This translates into CALGSSSLPSLGNTDKLIF.

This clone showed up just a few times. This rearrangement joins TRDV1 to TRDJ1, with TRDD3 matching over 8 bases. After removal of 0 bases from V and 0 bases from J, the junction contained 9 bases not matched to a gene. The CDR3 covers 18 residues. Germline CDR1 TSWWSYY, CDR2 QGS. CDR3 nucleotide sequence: TGTGCTCTTGGGGAACTTGTCTATACTGGGGGGCACACCGATAAACTCATCTTT. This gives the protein CALGELVYTGGHTDKLIF.